The 21 T cell receptor beta chains below all came from one sample that was sequenced in a study of memory CD4+ T cells and cytomegalovirus serostatus. Single viable CD3+CD4+CD8-CD45RO+ cells were sorted as the memory CD4+ T cells. Method: immunoSEQ multiplex PCR; TCRdb's copy keeps in-frame clones and lacks some. The sample carries 55,000 or so clones, 65% to 85% recorded once. The sample consisted of memory CD4+ T cells from blood. Receptors originate from an adult in good health and CMV-seropositive.

The rearrangement uses TRBV6-6 and TRBJ1-1, with TRBD1 as a possible D gene (5 bases). This CDR3 comprises 12 residues. Germline loops: CDR1 MNHNY, CDR2 SVGAGI (reference sequence). V gave up 7 bases and J gave up 6 bases, with 12 bases separating them. The DNA for the CDR3 is TGTGCCAGCAACCGAGGGGAGGCTGAAGCTTTCTTT. Translation: CASNRGEAEAFF.

The V gene is TRBV13, the J gene TRBJ2-3; D ambiguous. Germline V gene data show CDR1 as PRHDT and CDR2 as FYEKMQ (reference sequence). The CDR3 spans 15 residues. V lost 5 bases to trimming and J lost 2 bases, with 14 bases between them. Here the CDR3 DNA reads TGTGCCAGCAGCCCCAAGTGGGAACACACAGATACGCAGTATTTT. Translating gives CASSPKWEHTDTQYF.

The chain links TRBV7-2 to TRBJ2-7; a weak D match, TRBD2 (6 bases). Trimming cost V 1 base and J 6 bases, with 22 bases left between them. The CDR3 runs 17 residues. CDR1 is SGHTA, CDR2 FQGNSA, per germline. This chain's CDR3 is CASSLVGGVTGSTEQYF. The CDR3 DNA is TGTGCCAGCAGCTTAGTGGGGGGAGTGACCGGATCCACCGAGCAGTACTTC.

This clone was picked up one time. V gene TRBV28 combines with J gene TRBJ1-1; 9 bases are a match to TRBD1. The V gene end was trimmed by 4 bases and the J gene end by 1 base; junction bases not matched to a gene: 13. This CDR3 comprises 18 residues. CDR1 and CDR2 (germline): MDHEN, SYDVKM. The CDR3 nucleotides are TGTGCCAGCAGTTCACTCGTCCTCACAGGGGGCGCGAACACTGAAGCTTTCTTT. Its translation: CASSSLVLTGGANTEAFF.

The gene calls are TRBV19 and TRBJ2-7; D may be TRBD1 or TRBD2 (6 bases each). The germline V gene encodes CDR1 LNHDA and CDR2 SQIVND (reference sequence). V lost 4 bases, J lost 0 bases, and 16 bases lay in between. The CDR3 has 16 amino acids. The CDR3 protein is CASSNHRGGSSYEQYF. The CDR3 region has the DNA TGTGCCAGTAGTAACCACCGAGGGGGGAGCTCCTACGAGCAGTACTTC. Together with reference TRBV19 and TRBJ2-7, the CDR3 gives the full variable domain: DGGITQSPKYLFRKEGQNVTLSCEQNLNHDAMYWYRQDPGQGLRLIYYSQIVNDFQKGDIAEGYSVSREKKESFPLTVTSAQKNPTAFYLCASSNHRGGSSYEQYFGPGTRLTVT.

V gene TRBV4-2 combines with J gene TRBJ2-3, with TRBD2 matching over 7 bases. Germline lookup yields CDR1 LGHNA and CDR2 YNFKEQ. The CDR3 totals 15 residues. V shed 5 bases, J shed 3 bases, and the junction held 8 bases outside the gene matches. The CDR3 DNA reads as TGTGCCAGCAGCGCTATGGGCGGGGGAACAGATACGCAGTATTTT. This codes for CASSAMGGGTDTQYF.

The chain joins TRBV5-1 to TRBJ2-1; D perhaps matches TRBD1 (5 bases). Germline loops: CDR1 SGHRS, CDR2 YFSETQ. This CDR3 has 13 residues. V gave up 3 bases and J gave up 5 bases, with 9 bases separating them. The CDR3: CASSSRADNEQFF. For the CDR3, the DNA is TGCGCCAGCAGCTCCAGGGCGGACAATGAGCAGTTCTTC.

J is TRBJ2-1 and V is TRBV7-8; tentatively, D is TRBD1 (6 bases). Between the trimmed V and J ends, which lost 9 bases and 7 bases, there was a span of 10 bases. The CDR3 is 11 residues long. CDR1 and CDR2 (germline): SGHVS, FQNEAQ. The CDR3 bases are TGTGCCAGTTCAGGGGTAAATGAGCAGTTCTTC. Amino acid sequence: CASSGVNEQFF. The whole variable domain, remainder taken from reference TRBV7-8 and TRBJ2-1, is GAGVSQSPRYKVAKRGQDVALRCDPISGHVSLFWYQQALGQGPEFLTYFQNEAQLDKSGLPSDRFFAERPEGSVSTLKIQRTQQEDSAVYLCASSGVNEQFFGPGTRLTVL.

The rearrangement joins TRBV2 to TRBJ2-1; no firm D call. V was trimmed by 8 bases and J by 3 bases, leaving 11 bases between them. This CDR3 spans 13 amino acids. Germline loops: CDR1 SNHLY, CDR2 FYNNEI. Written as DNA, the CDR3 is TGTGCCAGCGGGGTGGACCACTACAATGAGCAGTTCTTC. Its translation is CASGVDHYNEQFF.

The V and J genes are TRBV5-1 and TRBJ1-4; possibly TRBD1 for D (5 bases). Germline V gene data show CDR1 as SGHRS and CDR2 as YFSETQ. V was shortened by 3 bases and J by 5 bases, with 11 bases between the two germline ends. This CDR3 is 14 amino acids long. CDR3 protein: CASSSGTANEKLFF. The CDR3 DNA sequence: TGCGCCAGCAGCTCCGGGACGGCGAATGAAAAACTGTTTTTT.

The CDR3 DNA reads as TGTGCCAGCAGCGGAGAGGGGGCCTCTGGAAACACCATATATTTT. This encodes CASSGEGASGNTIYF. The V and J genes are TRBV5-4 and TRBJ1-3; 7 bases agree with TRBD1. V shed 4 bases, J shed 0 bases, and the junction held 4 bases outside the gene matches. This CDR3 spans 15 amino acids. Germline V lookup: CDR1 SGHNT, CDR2 YYREEE (reference sequence).

The chain recombines TRBV6-5 with TRBJ2-3; 7 nucleotides agree with TRBD1. Germline CDR1 is MNHEY and CDR2 is SVGAGI. The CDR3 spans 14 residues. Trimming removed 6 bases from V and 1 base from J; junction bases left unmatched: 4. The CDR3 loop is CASSGQVGTDTQYF. The CDR3 bases are TGTGCCAGCAGCGGACAGGTCGGCACAGATACGCAGTATTTT.

This rearrangement joins TRBV27 to TRBJ1-2, with D tentatively TRBD1 (5 bases). Trimming left V 5 bases short and J 7 bases short, with 14 bases between. The CDR3 has 13 residues. Per the germline V gene, CDR1 is MNHEY and CDR2 is SMNVEV (reference sequence). The CDR3 region is CASSPRQLSGYTF. The CDR3, as DNA: TGTGCCAGCAGTCCAAGACAGTTAAGTGGCTACACCTTC.

This chain links TRBV7-9 with TRBJ2-3, with no clear D. This CDR3 spans 17 amino acids. Trimming pared 1 base from V and 8 bases from J, leaving 22 bases between. Per germline, CDR1 SEHNR and CDR2 FQNEAQ (reference sequence). CDR3 nucleotide sequence: TGTGCCAGCAGCTTAGAAAAGAACCCCCGGGCATCGGGTACGCAGTATTTT. Amino acid sequence: CASSLEKNPRASGTQYF.

The chain couples TRBV10-3 to TRBJ2-7; 9 bases agree with TRBD1. J lost 2 bases, V lost 6 bases, and 5 bases had no gene match. This CDR3 region has 14 residues. Germline V gene sequence: CDR1 ENHRY, CDR2 SYGVKD. The chain's CDR3 is CAIRGQGPTYEQYF. The CDR3 nucleotides read TGTGCCATCAGGGGACAGGGCCCTACCTACGAGCAGTACTTC.

This clone was counted once. CDR3 nucleotide sequence: TGTGCCAGCAGTTTAAACTGGGAAGCTTTCTTT. This sequence encodes CASSLNWEAFF. V gene TRBV28 combines with J gene TRBJ1-1; no clear D. The CDR3 is made up of 11 amino acids. V lost 2 bases to trimming and J lost 8 bases, with 6 bases between them. Germline CDR1 MDHEN, CDR2 SYDVKM.

The V and J genes are TRBV28 and TRBJ2-5; D perhaps matches TRBD1 (7 bases). The germline V gene encodes CDR1 MDHEN and CDR2 SYDVKM. V was trimmed by 5 bases and J by 5 bases, leaving 18 bases between them. The CDR3 consists of 15 residues. For the CDR3, the DNA is TGTGCCAGCAGTGACGACCTTCCAGGGGGGGAGACCCAGTACTTC. This gives the protein CASSDDLPGGETQYF.

The rearrangement links TRBV19 to TRBJ2-3, with D perhaps matching TRBD2 (5 bases). Looked up from germline, CDR1 is LNHDA and CDR2 is SQIVND (reference sequence). The CDR3 has 16 residues. Trimming left V 3 bases short and J 2 bases short, with 15 bases between. The CDR3 DNA sequence: TGTGCCAGTAGTATTATCTCAGCGGACCACACAGATACGCAGTATTTT. Protein sequence: CASSIISADHTDTQYF.

This clone was detected only a few times. The CDR3 bases are TGTGCCACGCAGGGGGACAGGGGGAGCAATCAGCCCCAGCATTTT. Amino acids: CATQGDRGSNQPQHF. V and J are TRBV2 and TRBJ1-5; 11 bases map to TRBD1. The CDR3 contains 15 residues. V was pared by 10 bases and J by 1 base, with 6 bases of the junction left unmatched. Germline-derived CDR1 and CDR2 are SNHLY and FYNNEI.

The CDR3 nucleotides are TGTGCCAGCAGGGGACAGTGGATAGATGGCTACACCTTC. Translation gives CASRGQWIDGYTF. This chain links TRBV2 with TRBJ1-2, with 7 bases lining up with TRBD1. Germline V lookup: CDR1 SNHLY, CDR2 FYNNEI. This CDR3 comprises 13 residues. After removal of 6 bases from V and 6 bases from J, the junction contained 7 bases not matched to a gene.

The V call is TRBV6-1, the J call TRBJ1-5; 11 bases fit TRBD1. J lost 5 bases, V lost 10 bases, and 7 bases had no gene match. This CDR3 has 14 amino acids. Germline V CDR1 and CDR2: MNHNS, SASEGT. The DNA for the CDR3 is TGTGCCACCCGGCGGGACAGGGGGGATCAGCCCCAGCATTTT. Its translation is CATRRDRGDQPQHF.